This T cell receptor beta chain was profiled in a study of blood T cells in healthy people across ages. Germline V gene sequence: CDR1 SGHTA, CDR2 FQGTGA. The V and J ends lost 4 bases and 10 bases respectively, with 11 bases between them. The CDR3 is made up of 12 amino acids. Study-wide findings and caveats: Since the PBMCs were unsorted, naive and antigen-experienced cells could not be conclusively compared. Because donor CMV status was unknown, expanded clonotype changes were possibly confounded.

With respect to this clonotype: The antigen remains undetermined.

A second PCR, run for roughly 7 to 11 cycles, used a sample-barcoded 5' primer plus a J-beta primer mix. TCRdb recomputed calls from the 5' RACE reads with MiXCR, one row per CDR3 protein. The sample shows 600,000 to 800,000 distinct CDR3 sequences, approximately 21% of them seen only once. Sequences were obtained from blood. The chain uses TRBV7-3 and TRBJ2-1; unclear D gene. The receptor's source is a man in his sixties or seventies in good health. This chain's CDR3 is CASSSNGEEQFF. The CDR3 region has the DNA TGTGCCAGCAGCTCAAATGGGGAAGAGCAGTTCTTC.